This entry describes one T cell receptor (beta chain). This record comes from a study of OX40 agonist ivuxolimab in advanced cancers. Produced via immunoSEQ multiplex PCR; TCRdb's table is partial and in-frame only. This table holds 130,000 or so clones, just over 90% found once. The TCR was taken from an adult with an advanced solid tumor such as melanoma, head and neck, liver or kidney cancer. The sample was CD4+ or CD8+ T cells sorted from blood, taken in a trial of the OX40 agonist ivuxolimab.

The CDR3 here is CASSSGAGRNQYF. In DNA, the CDR3 is TGTGCCAGCAGTTCGGGGGCAGGACGGAACCAGTACTTC. This sequence joins TRBV6-5 and TRBJ2-5; tentatively, D is TRBD1 or TRBD2 (6 bases each). Germline loops: CDR1 MNHEY, CDR2 SVGAGI. Trimming pared 4 bases from V and 10 bases from J, leaving 16 bases between. The CDR3 covers 13 residues.